The sequence of this T cell receptor (beta chain) was determined in a study of T cells in Graves' hyperthyroidism and ophthalmopathy. Study-wide context: Peripheral blood specimens were obtained at initial diagnosis, prior to any treatment.

Amplified TCR beta CDR3 regions derived from RNA transcripts. An initial round of RT-PCR targeting the TCR CDR3 relied on the HTBI primer set. TCRdb itself ran the multiplex PCR reads through MiXCR, one entry per CDR3 protein. The sample includes nearly 600,000 distinct CDR3 sequences, 11% to 15% of them seen just once. Lactation, pregnancy, other autoimmune disease or uncontrolled infection led to exclusion of patients. Each diagnosis was grounded in clinical symptoms, serum thyroxine and TRAb, thyroid ultrasound, and orbital computed tomography. In its sample, this clonotype was seen many times. After removal of 2 bases from V and 3 bases from J, the junction contained 12 bases not matched to a gene. The germline gives CDR1 SNHLY, CDR2 FYNNEI. The CDR3 extends over 18 amino acids.

Specimen: blood. This clonotype was obtained from a woman in her 30s with Graves' hyperthyroidism that later progressed to Graves' ophthalmopathy. The V gene is TRBV2, the J gene TRBJ1-5; 8 bases are shared with TRBD1. Here the CDR3 reads CASSESSLDRGFNQPQHF. The CDR3 region has the DNA TGTGCCAGCAGTGAATCAAGCCTCGACAGGGGATTCAATCAGCCCCAGCATTTT.